Presented here are 21 T cell receptor beta chains from one specimen sequenced in a study of regulatory T cells in long-lasting Graves disease. Sample time point: persistent/refractory GD, antithyroid drugs over 5 years with positive TRAb. Extracted PBMC RNA gave rise to the TCR library. Arm-PCR with iRepertoire HTBI primers amplified the CDR3 regions for these TCR beta libraries. TCRdb used MiXCR to reprocess the multiplex PCR reads, holding one entry per CDR3 protein. The sample includes hundreds of thousands of distinct CDR3 sequences, 30% of them seen just once. The sequences come from peripheral blood mononuclear cells (PBMCs), collected when the disease was refractory, from a patient treated with antithyroid drugs. All receptors derive from a female donor with Graves disease.

As regards this clonotype: A read error is possible here, since a much larger clone lies one base away. V gene TRBV2 combines with J gene TRBJ1-1; D uncertain. The CDR3 length is 11 residues. Germline values: CDR1 SNHLY, CDR2 FYNNEI. The germline V and J ends were trimmed by 10 bases and 6 bases, with 12 bases remaining between them. The CDR3 bases are TGTGCCAACAGAGTCGGGGCTGAAGCTTTCTTT. Translation gives CANRVGAEAFF.

The V and J genes are TRBV7-2 and TRBJ1-1; tentatively, D is TRBD1 (6 bases). The germline V gene encodes CDR1 SGHTA and CDR2 FQGNSA. The V gene lost 1 base and the J gene lost 1 base, with 19 bases spanning the gap. This CDR3 region has 18 residues. CDR3 residues: CASSLGGGGASGNTEAFF. The CDR3 nucleotides are TGTGCCAGCAGCTTAGGTGGGGGGGGCGCATCAGGGAACACTGAAGCTTTCTTT. Complete variable domain (other parts from reference TRBV7-2 and TRBJ1-1): GAGVSQSPSNKVTEKGKDVELRCDPISGHTALYWYRQSLGQGLEFLIYFQGNSAPDKSGLPSDRFSAERTGGSVSTLTIQRTQQEDSAVYLCASSLGGGGASGNTEAFFGQGTRLTVV.

This clonotype appeared a few times. This chain connects TRBV27 to TRBJ2-2; a possible D gene is TRBD1 (5 bases). Germline-derived CDR1 and CDR2 are MNHEY and SMNVEV (reference sequence). The V gene lost 6 bases and the J gene lost 6 bases, with 11 bases spanning the gap. The CDR3 totals 13 residues. In DNA, the CDR3 is TGTGCCAGCAGATACCAGGGCTCCGGGGAGCTGTTTTTT. Its translation: CASRYQGSGELFF.

This clonotype was detected a few times. V and J are TRBV6-1 and TRBJ1-4, with D tentatively TRBD1 (6 bases). CDR1 and CDR2 from the germline V gene are MNHNS and SASEGT. V was pared by 8 bases and J by 5 bases, with 9 bases between. The CDR3 length is 12 residues. CDR3 DNA sequence: TGTGCCAGCGGGAGGGGGAATGAAAAACTGTTTTTT. It codes for CASGRGNEKLFF.

The CDR3 DNA sequence: TGTGCCAGCAGTGCGCCGGGAACCAGAGAGACCCAGTACTTC. Protein: CASSAPGTRETQYF. The chain combines TRBV6-1 with TRBJ2-5; possible D gene TRBD2, 5 bases. Trimming removed 4 bases from V and 4 bases from J, with 13 bases in between. CDR1 is MNHNS, CDR2 SASEGT, per germline. The CDR3 contains 14 residues.

The chain couples TRBV10-3 to TRBJ1-2, with TRBD1 as a possible D gene (5 bases). The V end lost 0 bases, the J end lost 7 bases, and 15 bases lay between the germline ends. The germline CDR1 and CDR2 sequences are ENHRY and SYGVKD. This CDR3 comprises 15 residues. The CDR3 nucleotides read TGTGCCATCAGTGAGTCAGGGGTTGAAGACGGTGGCTACACCTTC. Translated: CAISESGVEDGGYTF.

The chain carries TRBV9 and TRBJ2-4; 11 nucleotides align to TRBD2. Germline CDR1 is SGDLS and CDR2 is YYNGEE. The CDR3 extends over 14 amino acids. J was trimmed by 6 bases and V by 2 bases; bases with no gene match: 1. The CDR3 DNA follows: TGTGCCAGCAGCGTCGGACTAGCGGGAAACATTCAGTACTTC. Protein: CASSVGLAGNIQYF.

This chain connects TRBV11-2 to TRBJ2-1, with TRBD1 matching 9 bases. This CDR3 spans 15 amino acids. The germline V gene encodes CDR1 SGHAT and CDR2 FQNNGV. Trimming cost V 5 bases and J 6 bases; bases outside gene matches: 8. The CDR3: CASSPLRGQGNEQFF. The CDR3 region has the DNA TGTGCCAGCAGCCCGCTTAGGGGACAGGGCAATGAGCAGTTCTTC.

This clonotype came up once. This chain joins TRBV6-2 or TRBV6-3 and TRBJ1-1, with D unclear. With 6 bases removed from V and 7 bases from J, the gap between germline ends came to 12 bases. Germline values: CDR1 MNHEY, CDR2 SVGEGT. This CDR3 is built from 12 residues. The CDR3 is CASSNRAFEAFF. CDR3 nucleotides: TGTGCCAGCAGCAACCGGGCCTTTGAAGCTTTCTTT.

The CDR3: CASSENGGGQPQHF. As DNA, the CDR3 is TGTGCCAGCAGTGAAAATGGGGGCGGGCAGCCCCAGCATTTT. The V call is TRBV2, the J call TRBJ1-5; D might be TRBD1 (6 bases). Trimming shortened V by 2 bases and J by 7 bases, and 12 bases separated the two germline ends. Germline-derived CDR1 and CDR2 are SNHLY and FYNNEI. The CDR3 totals 14 residues.

In the case of this clonotype: The junction does not match germline at one end; this may be a read error. This chain connects TRBV6-1 to TRBJ2-7; 10 bases are a match to TRBD2. This CDR3 contains 17 residues. The germline V gene encodes CDR1 MNHNS and CDR2 SASEGT. The CDR3 region is CASREGGTSASSYEQYF. CDR3 bases: TGTGCCAGCAGAGAAGGAGGGACTAGCGCCTCCTCCTACGAGCAGTACTTC.

Only one count was recorded for this clonotype. Just one base apart from a much larger clone, this may be a read error. In DNA form, the CDR3 reads TGTGCCAACAGACGGGGACAGGGGTCAACTAATGAAAAACTGTTTTTT. As protein: CANRRGQGSTNEKLFF. The chain combines TRBV28 with TRBJ1-4; 10 positions match TRBD1. Germline-derived CDR1 and CDR2 are MDHEN and SYDVKM. The CDR3 is 16 residues long. Trimming at V came to 10 bases and at J to 0 bases, leaving 8 bases not matched to a gene.

V and J are TRBV2 and TRBJ2-7, with 8 nucleotides matching TRBD2. The germline CDR1 and CDR2 sequences are SNHLY and FYNNEI. This CDR3 is 19 amino acids long. V was clipped by 1 base and J by 3 bases; unmatched bases: 17. CDR3 residues: CASSEDLAGQAEVSYEQYF. The DNA for the CDR3 is TGTGCCAGCAGTGAAGATTTAGCGGGACAAGCCGAGGTTAGCTACGAGCAGTACTTC.

Only a few counts were recorded for this clonotype. The chain is built from TRBV5-1 and TRBJ1-6, with 9 bases lining up with TRBD1. Germline V gene sequence: CDR1 SGHRS, CDR2 YFSETQ. The CDR3 has 15 amino acids. V shed 4 bases and J 7 bases; nucleotides not matched to a gene: 6. In DNA form, the CDR3 reads TGCGCCAGCAGCATGGACAGGGGCGGAAATTCACCCCTCCACTTT. It is translated as CASSMDRGGNSPLHF.

This clonotype was detected ten times or more. V is TRBV6-1 and J is TRBJ1-1; D remains ambiguous. This CDR3 is 12 amino acids long. The V gene's germline CDR1 is MNHNS and CDR2 SASEGT. V lost 11 bases, J lost 5 bases, and 15 bases lay in between. The CDR3 DNA reads TGTGCCTCCCGGGAGGGAGGGACTGAAGCTTTCTTT. The encoded protein is CASREGGTEAFF.

This clonotype has more than one count but fewer than ten. This chain uses TRBV30 with TRBJ1-5, with unresolved D. Trimming stripped 2 bases from V and 1 base from J, with 15 bases between. CDR1 is GTSNPN, CDR2 SVGIG, per germline (reference sequence). This CDR3 region has 16 residues. CDR3 loop: CAWSPRERASNQPQHF. For the CDR3, the DNA is TGTGCCTGGAGTCCTCGGGAGAGGGCGAGCAATCAGCCCCAGCATTTT.

This clonotype was counted between two and nine times. The rearrangement uses TRBV5-1 and TRBJ2-2, with 11 nucleotides matching TRBD2. The ends lost 7 bases at V and 3 bases at J; junction bases unmatched: 5. Germline V gene lookup returns CDR1 SGHRS and CDR2 YFSETQ. This CDR3 region has 15 residues. In DNA form, the CDR3 reads TGCGCCAGCTCCGGGACTAGCGGTCACACCGGGGAGCTGTTTTTT. Encoded protein: CASSGTSGHTGELFF.

This clonotype was recorded a few times. The chain combines TRBV20-1 with TRBJ2-1; no reliable D call. This CDR3 contains 15 residues. Germline V CDR1 and CDR2: DFQATT, SNEGSKA (reference sequence). Between the trimmed V and J ends, which lost 3 bases and 7 bases, there was a span of 19 bases. The CDR3 bases are TGCAGTGCTAGCGCCGACAATCGCGTGGGGAATGAGCAGTTCTTC. It translates to CSASADNRVGNEQFF.

The chain recombines TRBV5-1 with TRBJ1-5; D is undetermined. CDR3 length equals 14 residues. Trimming took 1 base from V and 3 from J, leaving 8 bases between them. CDR1 is SGHRS and CDR2 is YFSETQ in the germline V gene. The CDR3 loop is CASSLLYNNQPQHF. The CDR3 nucleotides are TGCGCCAGCAGCTTGCTCTATAACAATCAGCCCCAGCATTTT.

Only a few counts were recorded for this clonotype. This chain links TRBV12-3 or TRBV12-4 with TRBJ2-7, with D unclear. The CDR3 covers 13 residues. V lost 5 bases and J 2 bases, leaving 10 bases between the germline ends. CDR3 in amino acids: CASSGGRTYEQYF. CDR3 nucleotide sequence: TGTGCCAGCAGTGGTGGGCGGACCTACGAGCAGTACTTC.

The chain links TRBV3-1 to TRBJ1-5; no definite D call. The germline CDR1 and CDR2 sequences are LGHDT and YNNKEL (reference sequence). V was pared by 4 bases and J by 0 bases, with 13 bases between. The CDR3 consists of 16 residues. This chain's CDR3 is CASSPTAFSSNQPQHF. CDR3 nucleotide sequence: TGTGCCAGCAGCCCCACAGCCTTCTCTAGCAATCAGCCCCAGCATTTT. Combining the CDR3 with reference TRBV3-1 and TRBJ1-5 gives the whole variable domain DTAVSQTPKYLVTQMGNDKSIKCEQNLGHDTMYWYKQDSKKFLKIMFSYNNKELIINETVPNRFSPKSPDKAHLNLHINSLELGDSAVYFCASSPTAFSSNQPQHFGDGTRLSIL.